Below are 11 T cell receptor beta chains sequenced from a single sample in a study of blood T cell repertoires in COVID-19. Clones were read by immunoSEQ multiplex PCR, and TCRdb kept only the in-frame ones, dropping some. The data contain 25,000 to 35,000 clones, over 75% of them seen just once; the ten biggest clones take up 15%. The sample was peripheral blood. These receptors were obtained from a man between 65 and 85 years old with active COVID-19.

The V gene is TRBV2, the J gene TRBJ2-2; 7 bases match TRBD2. CDR3 length: 17 residues. V shed 9 bases and J 6 bases; nucleotides not matched to a gene: 19. Germline lookup yields CDR1 SNHLY and CDR2 FYNNEI. CDR3 sequence: CASKSGTNWQVAGELFF. The CDR3 DNA reads TGTGCCAGTAAAAGCGGGACCAACTGGCAAGTCGCCGGGGAGCTGTTTTTT.

The rearrangement uses TRBV14 and TRBJ2-5; possible D gene TRBD2, 6 bases. Trimming shortened V by 6 bases and J by 7 bases, and 15 bases separated the two germline ends. The CDR3 length is 13 residues. From germline, CDR1 is SGHDN and CDR2 FVKESK. The CDR3 protein is CASRDGGSGTQYF. DNA of the CDR3: TGTGCCAGCAGGGATGGGGGGTCCGGGACCCAGTACTTC. Based on the CDR3 plus reference TRBV14 and TRBJ2-5, the full variable domain is EAGVTQFPSHSVIEKGQTVTLRCDPISGHDNLYWYRRVMGKEIKFLLHFVKESKQDESGMPNNRFLAERTGGTYSTLKVQPAELEDSGVYFCASRDGGSGTQYFGPGTRLLVL.

This chain uses TRBV9 with TRBJ2-2, with TRBD2 matching over 8 bases. Germline V gene lookup returns CDR1 SGDLS and CDR2 YYNGEE. CDR3 size: 16 residues. V gave up 0 bases and J gave up 6 bases; unmatched junction bases: 7. CDR3 DNA: TGTGCCAGCAGCGTAGGGACTAGCATTTTGTCCGGGGAGCTGTTTTTT. Its translation is CASSVGTSILSGELFF.

The J gene is TRBJ1-2, the V gene TRBV21-1; TRBD1, the table's D call, was not compared with the DNA. TRBV21-1 is flagged as a pseudogene. The CDR3 totals 17 residues. CDR3 residues: CASSKVETGGPNYGYTF. In nucleotides, the CDR3 is TGTGCCAGCAGCAAAGTGGAGACAGGGGGACCTAACTATGGCTACACCTTC.

The chain employs TRBV29-1 and TRBJ1-2; a weak D match, TRBD1 (5 bases). CDR3 length: 13 residues. V lost 0 bases, J lost 3 bases, and 8 bases lay in between. Germline CDR1 reads SQVTM; CDR2 reads ANQGSEA. The chain's CDR3 is CSVEDPGYYGYTF. DNA for the CDR3: TGCAGCGTTGAAGATCCAGGGTACTATGGCTACACCTTC.

V is TRBV21-1 and J is TRBJ2-5; TRBD2 is the table's D call and was not checked against the DNA. TRBV21-1 is marked as a pseudogene. CDR3 length: 15 residues. CDR3 in DNA: TGTGCCAGCAGCAAAGGCGGAGCCGCGTATGAGACCCAGTACTTC. Translated, it gives CASSKGGAAYETQYF.

V and J are TRBV7-3 and TRBJ2-1; 7 bases line up with TRBD1. Germline lookup yields CDR1 SGHTA and CDR2 FQGTGA. This CDR3 has 13 residues. The junction had 3 bases not matched to a gene; V was cut back by 5 bases and J by 5 bases. The CDR3 DNA reads as TGTGCCAGCAGCCAGACAGGGAACAATGAGCAGTTCTTC. It encodes CASSQTGNNEQFF.

The chain recombines TRBV7-3 with TRBJ2-3; 8 bases map to TRBD2. In germline, CDR1 is SGHTA, CDR2 FQGTGA. The CDR3 runs to 14 residues. V was clipped by 2 bases and J by 6 bases; unmatched bases: 4. The CDR3 sequence is CASSLAGGGDTQYF. In DNA form, the CDR3 reads TGTGCCAGCAGCTTAGCGGGGGGAGGCGATACGCAGTATTTT.

In this sample, this clone turned up a few times. The chain uses TRBV18 and TRBJ1-6; TRBD1 matches at 7 bases. The length of the CDR3 is 17 residues. In germline, CDR1 is KGHSH, CDR2 LQKENI. V was clipped by 3 bases and J by 0 bases; unmatched bases: 5. The CDR3 DNA reads TGTGCCAGCTCACCGCCAGGGGGAGGCTCCTATAATTCACCCCTCCACTTT. This codes for CASSPPGGGSYNSPLHF.

This chain connects TRBV6-2 or TRBV6-3 to TRBJ2-7; 12 bases agree with TRBD1. The CDR3 covers 16 residues. The junction had 10 bases not matched to a gene; V was cut back by 5 bases and J by 5 bases. Germline CDR1 reads MNHEY; CDR2 reads SVGEGT. The CDR3 is CASSLNRGTGGNEQYF. Written as DNA, the CDR3 is TGTGCCAGCAGTCTTAACAGAGGGACAGGGGGCAACGAGCAGTACTTC.

The chain combines TRBV30 with TRBJ1-5; the D gene is possibly TRBD1 (5 bases). CDR3 length: 18 amino acids. From germline, CDR1 is GTSNPN and CDR2 SVGIG (reference sequence). Trimming took off 3 bases at V and 7 bases at J, with 28 bases between the two ends. The CDR3 nucleotides read TGTGCCTGGAGCCCCCGTTCTTGGGACTCCCGGGGACGACAGCCCCAGCATTTT. Translation gives CAWSPRSWDSRGRQPQHF. Full variable domain (rest looked up from reference TRBV30 and TRBJ1-5): SQTIHQWPATLVQPVGSPLSLECTVEGTSNPNLYWYRQAAGRGLQLLFYSVGIGQISSEVPQNLSASRPQDRQFILSSKKLLLSDSGFYLCAWSPRSWDSRGRQPQHFGDGTRLSIL.